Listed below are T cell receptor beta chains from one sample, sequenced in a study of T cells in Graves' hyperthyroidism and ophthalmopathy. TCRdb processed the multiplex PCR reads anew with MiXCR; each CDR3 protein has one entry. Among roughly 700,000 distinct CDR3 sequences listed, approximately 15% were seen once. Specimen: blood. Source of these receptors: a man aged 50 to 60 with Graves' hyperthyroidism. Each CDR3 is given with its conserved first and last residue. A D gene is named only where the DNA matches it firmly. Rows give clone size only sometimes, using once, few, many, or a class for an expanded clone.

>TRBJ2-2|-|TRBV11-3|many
TGTGCCAGCAAACAAGGAGGGGGTACCGGGGAGCTGTTTTTT
CASKQGGGTGELFF
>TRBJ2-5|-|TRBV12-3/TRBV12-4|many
TGTGCCAGCAGTTTCTTAGCTTCCCAAGAGACCCAGTACTTC
CASSFLASQETQYF
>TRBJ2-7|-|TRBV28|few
TGTGCCAGCAGCCGAGACAGGTCTTTCTCCTACGAGCAGTACTTC
CASSRDRSFSYEQYF
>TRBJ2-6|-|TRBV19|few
TGTGCCAGTTATGAGTCTGGGGCCAACGTCCTGACTTTC
CASYESGANVLTF
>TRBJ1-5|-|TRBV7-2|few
TGTGCCAGCAGCTTAGCTCTGGCCTTTGAGGCAGGGAGCAATCAGCCCCAGCATTTT
CASSLALAFEAGSNQPQHF
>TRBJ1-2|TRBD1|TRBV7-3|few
TGTGCCAGCAGCCCAGGAAAGGACAGGGGGCGGGATGGCTACACCTTC
CASSPGKDRGRDGYTF
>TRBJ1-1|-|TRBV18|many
TGTGCCAGCTCCGAGGGTGAGAACACTGAAGCTTTCTTT
CASSEGENTEAFF
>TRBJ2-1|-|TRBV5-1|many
TGCGCCAGCAGCTTGGATTTAAACAATGAGCAGTTCTTC
CASSLDLNNEQFF
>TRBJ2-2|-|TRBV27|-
TGTGCCAGCTCGGGACAGAACACCGGGGAGCTGTTTTTT
CASSGQNTGELFF
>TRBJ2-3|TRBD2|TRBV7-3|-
TGTGCCAGCAGCTCCGATACTAGCGGAACAGATACGCAGTATTTT
CASSSDTSGTDTQYF
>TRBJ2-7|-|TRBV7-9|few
TGTGCCAGCAGTAAATCCGGGACGGACTCCTACGAGCAGTACTTC
CASSKSGTDSYEQYF
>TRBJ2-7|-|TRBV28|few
TGTGCCAGCAGTTCCCCGGTAGCCGGATCCTACGAGCAGTACTTC
CASSSPVAGSYEQYF
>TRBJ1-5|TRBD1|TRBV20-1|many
TGCAGTGCTAGACCCCCAACAACAGGGGGGAATCAGCCCCAGCATTTT
CSARPPTTGGNQPQHF
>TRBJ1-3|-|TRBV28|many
TGTGCCAGCAGTTTAGGGTTCTCTGGAAACACCATATATTTT
CASSLGFSGNTIYF
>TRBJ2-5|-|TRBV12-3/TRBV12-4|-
TGTGCCAGCAGTCTTGTAGGGAGGAAGACCCAGTACTTC
CASSLVGRKTQYF
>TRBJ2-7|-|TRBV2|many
TGTGCCAGCAGTGAGGGAATAGCGGACTCCTACGAGCAGTACTTC
CASSEGIADSYEQYF
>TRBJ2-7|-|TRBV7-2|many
TGTGCCAGCAGCTTAGCGCATTACGAGCAGTACTTC
CASSLAHYEQYF
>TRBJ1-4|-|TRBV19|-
TGTGCCAGTACTATAGCCCTGGGACCTCAAAAACTGTTTTTT
CASTIALGPQKLFF
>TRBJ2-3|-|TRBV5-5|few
TGTGCCAGCAGCCTCACCCCCGGGGGGCTGGGAGCAGATACGCAGTATTTT
CASSLTPGGLGADTQYF
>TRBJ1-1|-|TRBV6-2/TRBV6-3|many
TGTGCCAGCAGTTACGGAGGCATGAACACTGAAGCTTTCTTT
CASSYGGMNTEAFF
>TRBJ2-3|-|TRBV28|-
TGTGCCAGCAGCTCGGTGGGTGGCAGCACAGATACGCAGTATTTT
CASSSVGGSTDTQYF
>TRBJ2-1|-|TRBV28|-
TGTGCCAGCAGTCCCAGGGATGATGAGCAGTTCTTC
CASSPRDDEQFF
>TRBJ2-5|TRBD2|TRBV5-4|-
TGTGCCAGCAGCGAAGGACTAGCGGGAGGGGAGCAAGAGGCCCAGTACTTC
CASSEGLAGGEQEAQYF
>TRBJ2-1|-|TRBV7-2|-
TGTGCCAGCAGCTTAGGCTTTTACCATGAGCAGTTCTTC
CASSLGFYHEQFF
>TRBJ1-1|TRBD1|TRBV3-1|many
TGTGCCAGCAGCCAAGACGTTTATAAGGGGGCGTGGACTGAAGCTTTCTTT
CASSQDVYKGAWTEAFF
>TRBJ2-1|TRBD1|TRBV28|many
TGTGCCAGCACGGTACAGGGGGCCCCGACCTACAATGAGCAGTTCTTC
CASTVQGAPTYNEQFF
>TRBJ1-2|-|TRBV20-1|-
TGCAGTGCTAGAGATCGGGCGGGGAATGGCTACACCTTC
CSARDRAGNGYTF
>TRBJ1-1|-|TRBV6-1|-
TGTGCCAGCAGTTACAGCGTCGGGGTTATGACTTTCTTT
CASSYSVGVMTFF
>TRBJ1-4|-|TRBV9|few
TGTGCCAGCAGCGCCGAGGGGACCCCGGGTGAAAAACTGTTTTTT
CASSAEGTPGEKLFF
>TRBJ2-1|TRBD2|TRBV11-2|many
TGTGCCAGCAGCTTAACAGCGGGAGGGCCATTCAATGAGCAGTTCTTC
CASSLTAGGPFNEQFF
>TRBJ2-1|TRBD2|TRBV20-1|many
TGCAGTGCTACCGGGACTATTCCGTACAATGAGCAGTTCTTC
CSATGTIPYNEQFF
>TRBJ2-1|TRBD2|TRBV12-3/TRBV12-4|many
TGTGCCAGTAGGGAGGGCCGTGACAATGAGCAGTTCTTC
CASREGRDNEQFF
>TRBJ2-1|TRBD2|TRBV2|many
TGTGCCAGCACCCCGGGACTAGCGGGAGGACTAAACAATGAGCAGTTCTTC
CASTPGLAGGLNNEQFF
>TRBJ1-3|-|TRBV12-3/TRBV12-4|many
TGTGCCACCACCCGGGGCTCTGGAAACACCATATATTTT
CATTRGSGNTIYF
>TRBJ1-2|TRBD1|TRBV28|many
TGTGCCAGCAGTTTAGATCCGGGACAGGGCTATGGCTACACCTTC
CASSLDPGQGYGYTF
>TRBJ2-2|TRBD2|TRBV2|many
TGTGCCAGCAGCAGACGAGCGGGGGCGAACACCGGGGAGCTGTTTTTT
CASSRRAGANTGELFF
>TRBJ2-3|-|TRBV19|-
TGTGCCAGTAGTCCCGCTGTTGGGCGCACAGATACGCAGTATTTT
CASSPAVGRTDTQYF
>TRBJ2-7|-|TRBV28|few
TGTGCCAGCAGTTTCACCGGGACCCTTTACGAGCAGTACTTC
CASSFTGTLYEQYF
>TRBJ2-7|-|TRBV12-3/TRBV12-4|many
TGTGCCAGCAGTCCTGGCGGACTCGGGAACGAGCAGTACTTC
CASSPGGLGNEQYF
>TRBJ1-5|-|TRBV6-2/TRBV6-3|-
TGTGCCAGCAGTTACGTTGGATCAGGGCTTTCCCATAGCAATCAGCCCCAGCATTTT
CASSYVGSGLSHSNQPQHF
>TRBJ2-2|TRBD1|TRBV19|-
TGTGCCAGTAGTATCAGGGGGCTTGGCGGGGAGCTGTTTTTT
CASSIRGLGGELFF
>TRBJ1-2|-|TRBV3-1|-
TGTGCCAGCAGAAAACAGGCGGAGTTGTATGGCTACACCTTC
CASRKQAELYGYTF